This T cell receptor beta chain was found in a study of cytomegalovirus exposure and HLA in healthy donors. Healthy bone marrow donors formed the donor group. In the PCR, 60 Vbeta and 13 Jbeta primers were used. The assay was immunoSEQ multiplex PCR, and TCRdb's table has in-frame clones only and misses some. Of around 97,000 clones listed, under 85% are singletons. The CDR3 runs to 13 residues. Trimming took 4 bases from V and 8 from J; bases not matched to a gene: 7. Per the germline V gene, CDR1 is MNHNS and CDR2 is SASEGT. This clonotype was obtained from a man aged 45-60 years in good health and CMV-seropositive. The sequencing input was PBMCs. The rearrangement links TRBV6-1 to TRBJ1-2; 7 nucleotides align to TRBD1. CDR3 in DNA: TGTGCCAGCAGTGTGACACAGGGGAGCGGCTACACCTTC. It yields the protein CASSVTQGSGYTF.